What follows describes a single TCR beta chain. With 60 Vbeta and 13 Jbeta primers, the PCR was carried out. Only in-frame clones appear in the TCRdb table, and some are missing; sequencing was by immunoSEQ multiplex PCR. The sample lists under 150,000 clones; approximately 74% were seen once. Trimming took off 2 bases at V and 8 bases at J, with 14 bases between the two ends. Germline V lookup: CDR1 SGDLS, CDR2 YYNGEE. CDR3 length: 14 residues. These data belong to a study of cytomegalovirus exposure and HLA in healthy donors. About the study: The 120 million or so unique TCR beta sequences, from about 180 million T cells, were found by an earlier analysis. Early released data comprised some 91 million unique TCRs from HLA-typed donors.

As for the donors, each was a healthy bone marrow donor. The sequenced material came from PBMCs. The receptor was derived from a woman in her thirties or forties in good health and CMV-seropositive. The chain links TRBV9 to TRBJ2-1, with D possibly being TRBD2 (5 bases). CDR3 sequence reads: CASSVGSLDHEQFF. The CDR3 coding sequence is TGTGCCAGCAGCGTTGGGAGTCTAGACCATGAGCAGTTCTTC. Full variable domain (missing parts from reference TRBV9 and TRBJ2-1): DSGVTQTPKHLITATGQRVTLRCSPRSGDLSVYWYQQSLDQGLQFLIQYYNGEERAKGNILERFSAQQFPDLHSELNLSSLELGDSALYFCASSVGSLDHEQFFGPGTRLTVL.